The 26 T cell receptor beta chains below come from one sample, sequenced in a study of regulatory T cells in long-lasting Graves disease. This sample's time point: persistent/refractory GD, antithyroid drugs over 5 years with positive TRAb. RNA from PBMCs was the source of the TCR library. CDR3 regions were amplified by Arm-PCR using iRepertoire HTBI primers to build TCR beta libraries. Each CDR3 protein is one row after TCRdb ran MiXCR on the multiplex PCR reads. In the table there are about 460,000 distinct CDR3 sequences, approximately 22% of which are singletons. Sequencing was performed on peripheral blood mononuclear cells (PBMCs), taken when the disease was refractory, from a patient treated with antithyroid drugs. Source of these receptors: a female donor with Graves disease.

This clonotype was picked up a small number of times. The rearrangement links TRBV30 to TRBJ1-1; D is perhaps TRBD1 (6 bases). V shed 0 bases and J shed 5 bases, with 25 bases lying between them. The CDR3 length is 18 residues. Germline-derived CDR1 and CDR2 are GTSNPN and SVGIG (reference sequence). The CDR3 DNA follows: TGTGCCTGGAGTGTACTCGGGACGGGGACAACGGTGGGAACTGAAGCTTTCTTT. This translates into CAWSVLGTGTTVGTEAFF. Combining the CDR3 with reference TRBV30 and TRBJ1-1 gives the whole variable domain SQTIHQWPATLVQPVGSPLSLECTVEGTSNPNLYWYRQAAGRGLQLLFYSVGIGQISSEVPQNLSASRPQDRQFILSSKKLLLSDSGFYLCAWSVLGTGTTVGTEAFFGQGTRLTVV.

The chain is built from TRBV7-2 and TRBJ1-4; D gene ambiguous. The CDR3 length is 15 residues. The ends were cut back, 4 bases at V and 2 bases at J, with 11 bases in the middle. Germline V gene data show CDR1 as SGHTA and CDR2 as FQGNSA. This chain's CDR3 is CASSSSGLTNEKLFF. CDR3 in DNA: TGTGCCAGCAGCTCTTCCGGGTTGACTAATGAAAAACTGTTTTTT.

The table lists this clonotype with a few counts. CDR3 sequence: CASSASYGAGLSQPQHF. CDR3 coding DNA: TGTGCCAGCAGTGCTTCTTATGGGGCCGGATTAAGTCAGCCCCAGCATTTT. The chain recombines TRBV2 with TRBJ1-5; perhaps TRBD1 as D (5 bases). Germline CDR1 and CDR2: SNHLY and FYNNEI. V lost 4 bases and J lost 6, with 22 bases in between. The CDR3 spans 17 residues.

This clonotype was detected many times. This rearrangement joins TRBV2 to TRBJ2-2; 8 nucleotides line up with TRBD2. The length of the CDR3 is 15 residues. Germline CDR1 reads SNHLY; CDR2 reads FYNNEI. V was clipped by 2 bases and J by 7 bases; unmatched bases: 6. CDR3 sequence (DNA): TGTGCCAGCAGTGAAAGAGCGGGAGATGTCGGGGAGCTGTTTTTT. This codes for CASSERAGDVGELFF. Drawing the rest from reference TRBV2 and TRBJ2-2, the complete variable domain is EPEVTQTPSHQVTQMGQEVILRCVPISNHLYFYWYRQILGQKVEFLVSFYNNEISEKSEIFDDQFSVERPDGSNFTLKIRSTKLEDSAMYFCASSERAGDVGELFFGEGSRLTVL.

This clonotype was detected many times. The gene calls are TRBV15 and TRBJ1-2; 7 nucleotides line up with TRBD1. This CDR3 contains 14 residues. V gave up 0 bases and J gave up 8 bases; unmatched junction bases: 6. CDR1 is LNHNV, CDR2 YYDKDF, per germline (reference sequence). The CDR3 sequence is CATSRDRQGGGYTF. CDR3 nucleotide sequence: TGTGCCACCAGCAGAGATCGACAGGGCGGCGGCTACACCTTC.

This rearrangement joins TRBV3-1 to TRBJ2-7; D possibly uses TRBD1 or TRBD2 (6 bases each). The CDR3 spans 14 residues. The V gene's germline CDR1 is LGHDT and CDR2 YNNKEL (reference sequence). Trimming took off 2 bases at V and 3 bases at J, with 11 bases between the two ends. CDR3 in amino acids: CASSQLGGRYEQYF. The CDR3 bases are TGTGCCAGCAGCCAACTGGGGGGCCGCTACGAGCAGTACTTC.

This clonotype was detected ten times or more. The CDR3 loop is CASSDLWGASTGELFF. CDR3 DNA: TGTGCCAGCAGCGACCTCTGGGGTGCGTCCACCGGGGAGCTGTTTTTT. This chain uses TRBV11-3 with TRBJ2-2; D not resolved. This CDR3 region has 16 residues. V dropped 5 bases and J dropped 4 bases, with 17 bases sitting between them. Germline V CDR1 and CDR2: SGHNT, YENEEA.

With respect to this clonotype: Given a much more abundant clone one base away, this may be a read error. The missing conserved phenylalanine or tryptophan at the end of this CDR3 makes a read error likely. J is TRBJ1-1 and V is TRBV12-3 or TRBV12-4, with a possible D match to TRBD1 (6 bases). This CDR3 contains 14 residues. The V gene lost 1 base and the J gene lost 5 bases, with 11 bases spanning the gap. The CDR3 here is CASSLVGGQTEAFL. CDR3 nucleotide sequence: TGTGCCAGCAGTTTAGTGGGGGGGCAGACTGAAGCTTTCCTT.

The sample holds many counts of this clonotype. The J gene is TRBJ1-2, the V gene TRBV6-1; D is ambiguous. The V gene's germline CDR1 is MNHNS and CDR2 SASEGT. This CDR3 region has 13 residues. The V end lost 6 bases, the J end lost 5 bases, and 13 bases lay between the germline ends. The CDR3 protein is CASRRGVEYGYTF. CDR3 coding DNA: TGTGCCAGCAGGCGTGGGGTAGAGTATGGCTACACCTTC.

This clonotype was seen many times. The J gene is TRBJ1-1, the V gene TRBV12-3 or TRBV12-4; D gene ambiguous. The V gene lost 7 bases and the J gene lost 5 bases, with 8 bases spanning the gap. The CDR3 is 11 residues long. The CDR3: CASTPKTEAFF. The CDR3 DNA sequence: TGTGCCAGCACCCCCAAGACTGAAGCTTTCTTT.

The genes are TRBV6-5 and TRBJ2-2; weak D call: TRBD2 (6 bases). Trimming removed 0 bases at V and 1 base at J, with 18 bases between. CDR1 is MNHEY and CDR2 is SVGAGI in the germline V gene. The CDR3 spans 19 residues. CDR3 loop: CASSYSTNGRDGNTGELFF. The CDR3 DNA reads as TGTGCCAGCAGTTACTCGACGAACGGGCGGGACGGGAACACCGGGGAGCTGTTTTTT.

This clonotype was counted ten times or more. This chain uses TRBV2 with TRBJ2-6, with no clear D. Per the germline V gene, CDR1 is SNHLY and CDR2 is FYNNEI. Trimming pared 7 bases from V and 3 bases from J, leaving 4 bases between. This CDR3 has 12 residues. This CDR3 is CASTGGANVLTF. CDR3 coding DNA: TGTGCCAGCACCGGTGGGGCCAACGTCCTGACTTTC. Drawing the rest from reference TRBV2 and TRBJ2-6, the complete variable domain is EPEVTQTPSHQVTQMGQEVILRCVPISNHLYFYWYRQILGQKVEFLVSFYNNEISEKSEIFDDQFSVERPDGSNFTLKIRSTKLEDSAMYFCASTGGANVLTFGAGSRLTVL.

The sample holds a few counts of this clonotype. The J gene is TRBJ2-7, the V gene TRBV24-1; D is undetermined. CDR1 KGHDR and CDR2 SFDVKD come from the germline V gene. This CDR3 comprises 14 residues. Deletions cut 5 bases from V and 9 bases from J, with 19 bases between. The CDR3 DNA sequence: TGTGCCACCAGTGCCCGACAAAGTTCGGCGAGGCAGTACTTC. Its translation: CATSARQSSARQYF.

The genes are TRBV7-9 and TRBJ2-2; D call uncertain. Germline CDR1 SEHNR, CDR2 FQNEAQ (reference sequence). Trimming took off 7 bases at V and 2 bases at J, with 8 bases between the two ends. The CDR3 is 13 residues long. The CDR3: CASKRPNTGELFF. The CDR3 DNA is TGTGCCAGCAAGAGACCCAACACCGGGGAGCTGTTTTTT.

This clonotype was detected a few times. The chain combines TRBV20-1 with TRBJ1-1, with D uncertain. Germline V CDR1 and CDR2: DFQATT, SNEGSKA (reference sequence). The CDR3 has 14 amino acids. V was pared by 0 bases and J by 11 bases, with 19 bases between. The chain's CDR3 is CSARDLDSLESAFF. The CDR3 nucleotides are TGCAGTGCTAGAGATCTCGACTCCTTAGAGAGCGCTTTCTTT.

This clonotype was seen at least ten times. The rearrangement joins TRBV7-2 to TRBJ2-5; 9 bases fit TRBD1. The junction had 9 bases not matched to a gene; V was cut back by 5 bases and J by 5 bases. Per the germline V gene, CDR1 is SGHTA and CDR2 is FQGNSA. The CDR3 totals 15 residues. In DNA form, the CDR3 reads TGTGCCAGCAGCACCAGAGGGACAGGGACTGAGACCCAGTACTTC. Amino acids: CASSTRGTGTETQYF.

The V and J genes are TRBV7-2 and TRBJ2-3; D perhaps matches TRBD1 (5 bases). The germline V gene has CDR1 SGHTA and CDR2 FQGNSA. Trimming took 5 bases from V and 6 from J, leaving 9 bases between them. The CDR3 extends over 12 amino acids. The CDR3: CASSLRQDTQYF. The DNA for the CDR3 is TGTGCCAGCAGCCTCAGACAGGATACGCAGTATTTT.

This sequence joins TRBV3-1 and TRBJ1-1; TRBD1 might be the D (6 bases). Trimming shortened V by 6 bases and J by 6 bases, and 17 bases separated the two germline ends. CDR1 and CDR2 (germline): LGHDT, YNNKEL (reference sequence). CDR3 size: 14 residues. DNA of the CDR3: TGTGCCAGCAGTTTCGGACAGAAATGGGCTGAAGCTTTCTTT. This gives the protein CASSFGQKWAEAFF.

This clonotype has a count of ten or more. J is TRBJ2-2 and V is TRBV28, with D tentatively TRBD2 (6 bases). The germline V gene has CDR1 MDHEN and CDR2 SYDVKM. The CDR3 consists of 14 residues. With 8 bases removed from V and 6 bases from J, the gap between germline ends came to 16 bases. CDR3 residues: CASGGSLLPGELFF. For the CDR3, the DNA is TGTGCCAGCGGGGGGTCCCTGCTGCCCGGGGAGCTGTTTTTT.

This clonotype was detected many times. The chain combines TRBV6-2 or TRBV6-3 with TRBJ1-4; 8 bases align to TRBD1. The CDR3 runs to 16 residues. Looked up from germline, CDR1 is MNHEY and CDR2 is SVGEGT. V shed 5 bases and J 8 bases; nucleotides not matched to a gene: 13. The CDR3 coding sequence is TGTGCCAGCAGTCGGACAGGGTCCGGACGAGGCGAAAAACTGTTTTTT. It codes for CASSRTGSGRGEKLFF.

This chain connects TRBV11-3 to TRBJ1-1; unclear D gene. Germline CDR1 SGHNT, CDR2 YENEEA. V was shortened by 2 bases and J by 3 bases, with 7 bases between the two germline ends. This CDR3 has 13 amino acids. CDR3 residues: CASSLPVDTEAFF. The CDR3 DNA follows: TGTGCCAGCAGCTTACCCGTAGACACTGAAGCTTTCTTT.

The J gene is TRBJ1-1, the V gene TRBV28; D not resolved. The CDR3 has 15 residues. V lost 5 bases, J lost 1 base, and 14 bases lay in between. Looked up from germline, CDR1 is MDHEN and CDR2 is SYDVKM. DNA for the CDR3: TGTGCCAGCAGTGAACCTAGGACGGGGAACACTGAAGCTTTCTTT. Amino acids: CASSEPRTGNTEAFF.

The chain is built from TRBV20-1 and TRBJ1-5, with D uncertain. The CDR3 runs to 14 residues. The V gene's germline CDR1 is DFQATT and CDR2 SNEGSKA (reference sequence). Trimming left V 0 bases short and J 4 bases short, with 10 bases between. This CDR3 reads CSARERTVNQPQHF. The CDR3 coding sequence is TGCAGTGCTAGAGAGAGGACGGTTAATCAGCCCCAGCATTTT.

V gene TRBV6-2 or TRBV6-3 combines with J gene TRBJ2-1, with D possibly TRBD2 on 5 matching bases. This CDR3 spans 18 amino acids. Germline CDR1 reads MNHEY; CDR2 reads SVGEGT. The ends were cut back, 0 bases at V and 8 bases at J, with 23 bases in the middle. The CDR3 DNA follows: TGTGCCAGCAGTTACTCTCTATTGGGTCAGACGGAGGTGGATGAGCAGTTCTTC. Encoded protein: CASSYSLLGQTEVDEQFF.

The chain uses TRBV6-1 and TRBJ1-1, with D unresolved. Germline CDR1 and CDR2: MNHNS and SASEGT. CDR3 length equals 11 residues. Between the trimmed V and J ends, which lost 3 bases and 7 bases, there was a span of 6 bases. This chain's CDR3 is CASSDPVEAFF. The DNA for the CDR3 is TGTGCCAGCAGTGATCCAGTTGAAGCTTTCTTT.

This clonotype was found a few times. V is TRBV19 and J is TRBJ2-5; D remains unclear. This CDR3 has 14 residues. CDR1 LNHDA and CDR2 SQIVND come from the germline V gene (reference sequence). V was clipped by 4 bases and J by 2 bases, with 11 bases between them. CDR3: CASSKVSPQETQYF. The DNA for the CDR3 is TGTGCCAGTAGTAAGGTTTCACCTCAAGAGACCCAGTACTTC.